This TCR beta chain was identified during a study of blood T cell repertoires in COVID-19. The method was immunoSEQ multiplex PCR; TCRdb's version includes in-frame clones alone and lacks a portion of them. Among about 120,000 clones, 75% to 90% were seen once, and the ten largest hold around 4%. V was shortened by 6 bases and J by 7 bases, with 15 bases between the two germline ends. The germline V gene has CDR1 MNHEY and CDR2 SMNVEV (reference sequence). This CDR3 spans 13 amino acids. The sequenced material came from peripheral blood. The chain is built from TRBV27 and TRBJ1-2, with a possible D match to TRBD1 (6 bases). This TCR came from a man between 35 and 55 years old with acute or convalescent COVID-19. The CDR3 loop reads CASRTGFFGGYTF. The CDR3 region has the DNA TGTGCCAGCAGAACAGGGTTTTTTGGTGGCTACACCTTC.